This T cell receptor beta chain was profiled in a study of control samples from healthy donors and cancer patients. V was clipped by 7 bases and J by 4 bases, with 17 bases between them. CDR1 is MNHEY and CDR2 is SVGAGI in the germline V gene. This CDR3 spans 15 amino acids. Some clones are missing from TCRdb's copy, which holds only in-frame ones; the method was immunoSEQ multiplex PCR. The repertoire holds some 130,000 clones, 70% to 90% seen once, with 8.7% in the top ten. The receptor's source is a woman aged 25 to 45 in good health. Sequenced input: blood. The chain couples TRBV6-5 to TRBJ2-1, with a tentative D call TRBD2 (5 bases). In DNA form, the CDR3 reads TGTGCCAGCACTACATCACTAGGGCGGTACAATGAGCAGTTCTTC. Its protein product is CASTTSLGRYNEQFF.